This T cell receptor (beta chain) was documented in a study of regulatory T cells in long-lasting Graves disease. Time point here: newly diagnosed GD, antithyroid drugs for less than 3 months. RNA from PBMCs was the source of the TCR library. This clonotype was counted at least ten times. Its antigen is still unknown. Arm-PCR of CDR3 regions with iRepertoire HTBI primers generated TCR beta libraries. In the study's own analysis: Samples jointly harbored 55 to 75 TRBV and about 13 TRBJ segments. One entry per CDR3 protein, called by TCRdb with MiXCR from the multiplex PCR reads. Clone size and V and J calls follow TCRdb, not the original study. The data show approximately 300,000 distinct CDR3 sequences, with under 20% seen just once and around 36% held by the top ten. The V gene's germline CDR1 is MDHEN and CDR2 SYDVKM. The V and J ends lost 6 bases and 1 base, in that order; junction bases with no gene match: 9. The CDR3 is 16 amino acids.

Study-wide findings and caveats: Preferential use of TRBV28, TRBJ1-2 and TRBJ2-5 was seen in persistent disease.

This specimen consisted of peripheral blood mononuclear cells (PBMCs), obtained at new diagnosis, from a patient treated with antithyroid drugs. This TCR was sampled from a female donor with Graves disease. This rearrangement joins TRBV28 to TRBJ1-2, with TRBD1 matching over 9 bases. This CDR3 reads CASRSQTGGHNYGYTF. CDR3 coding DNA: TGTGCCAGCAGATCCCAAACAGGGGGCCATAACTATGGCTACACCTTC.